The following is a T cell receptor (beta chain) sequence with its context. Its antigen is unknown. Base qualities are not at hand, and no much larger clone is one base apart. The data originate from a study of CD8 T cells in ankylosing spondylitis (dated by TCRdb to 2016 to 2017). With respect to the entire study: To find TCR variants linked to disease, the study profiled T cell receptor beta repertoires in ankylosing spondylitis patients and healthy donors. The whole study cohort included under 140 healthy donors and roughly 24 ankylosing spondylitis patients. Samples of peripheral blood were taken, and for ankylosing spondylitis patients, synovial fluid was collected as well. What the authors observed across the whole study: A CD8+ phenotype was shown by the disease-linked clones, which were found at relatively low frequencies in peripheral blood. The disease-linked clones were reported as significantly enriched in matched synovial fluid samples from ankylosing spondylitis patients. Blood from ankylosing spondylitis patients appeared to be characterized by a TCR beta motif made up of several highly homologous amino acid variants. Some motif variants had previously been reported in the synovial fluid and blood of reactive arthritis patients, which suggests shared mechanisms of disease initiation.

After removal of 2 bases from V and 0 bases from J, the junction retains 8 bases not matched to a gene. CDR1 and CDR2 (MGHRA, YSYEKL) derive from the germline V gene. Its CDR3 holds 17 amino acids, cysteine through phenylalanine. Left in the record is the CDR3 DNA by itself, 51 bases read in frame from the first base. The sequencer listed for this sample is Illumina HiSeq 2500. Quantitative 5'-RACE with molecular barcodes was the method used to prepare the TCR beta libraries. As for how the authors treated the data: A new computational method, built on a probabilistic model of VDJ rearrangement, was used to identify disease-linked TCR variants. The public reads were run again by TCRdb, first through fastp at Q25 and then through MiXCR, and only productive beta chains were kept. Rows are combined by CDR3 protein, so each entry shows the most common genes and DNA. TCRdb's processing, not the study's, gives the V and J calls here. This sample lists hundreds of thousands of distinct CDR3 sequences; about 19% were detected once. The ten largest clones capture roughly 7.3% of the sample.

The specimen sequenced was blood, either unsorted or a sorted T cell fraction (not recorded which). The clonotype comes from a male donor with ankylosing spondylitis or in good health (not recorded which). Rearrangement joined TRBV4-1 to TRBJ1-1, with 8 bases matching TRBD1. CDR3 sequence: CASSQYPQGGMNTEAFF. The nucleotide sequence is given as TGCGCCAGCAGCCAATATCCACAGGGGGGTATGAACACTGAAGCTTTCTTT.